Following are 31 T cell receptor beta chains from one sample sequenced in a study of spatial heterogeneity in lung cancer. TCRdb itself ran the 5' RACE reads through MiXCR, one entry per CDR3 protein. In the table there are more than 95,000 distinct CDR3 sequences, 9% to 15% of which are singletons. Time point meaning: blood at routine non-recurrence follow-up after resection. No cell sorting; template was whole RNA from tumor, lung tissue or PBMC. Sequencing was performed on PBMCs, taken at follow-up. These receptors were taken from a male donor with early-stage non-small cell lung cancer.

The chain combines TRBV6-5 with TRBJ1-6; 8 bases are a match to TRBD1. Germline CDR1 MNHEY, CDR2 SVGAGI. CDR3 length: 17 amino acids. V lost 7 bases and J lost 6; bases outside the gene matches: 14. CDR3 bases: TGTGCCAGCACGGGACAGGTGGGATCATGGGGTAATTCACCCCTCCACTTT. This encodes CASTGQVGSWGNSPLHF.

This sequence joins TRBV20-1 and TRBJ2-3; 12 bases align to TRBD2. Germline CDR1 DFQATT, CDR2 SNEGSKA (reference sequence). Trimming cost V 6 bases and J 2 bases; bases outside gene matches: 6. This CDR3 region has 15 residues. The DNA of the CDR3 is TGCAGTGCGCATCTAGCGGGGGGGCTCACAGATACGCAGTATTTT. As protein: CSAHLAGGLTDTQYF.

This clonotype was picked up a small number of times. The chain combines TRBV19 with TRBJ1-5; 9 bases match TRBD1. V lost 8 bases and J lost 10; bases outside the gene matches: 12. The length of the CDR3 is 14 residues. Germline CDR1 reads LNHDA; CDR2 reads SQIVND (reference sequence). The CDR3 is CASRTGEPNLPQHF. The CDR3 nucleotides read TGTGCCAGTCGGACAGGGGAACCTAATCTACCCCAGCATTTT.

This clonotype showed up just a few times. The chain is built from TRBV13 and TRBJ1-2; D unresolved. Per germline, CDR1 PRHDT and CDR2 FYEKMQ (reference sequence). This CDR3 comprises 12 residues. V lost 4 bases and J 4 bases, leaving 7 bases between the germline ends. CDR3 sequence (DNA): TGTGCCAGCAGCTCCCCCCGCTATGGCTACACCTTC. Amino acids: CASSSPRYGYTF. The entire variable domain, with the rest obtained from reference TRBV13 and TRBJ1-2, is as follows: AAGVIQSPRHLIKEKRETATLKCYPIPRHDTVYWYQQGPGQDPQFLISFYEKMQSDKGSIPDRFSAQQFSDYHSELNMSSLELGDSALYFCASSSPRYGYTFGSGTRLTVV.

This clonotype was counted many times. The chain joins TRBV6-5 to TRBJ1-6; a possible D gene is TRBD1 (6 bases). V was clipped by 6 bases and J by 4 bases, with 13 bases between them. The CDR3 loop spans 15 amino acids. The V gene's germline CDR1 is MNHEY and CDR2 SVGAGI. The CDR3 is CASRPSQGYNSPLHF. The CDR3 nucleotides are TGTGCCAGCAGACCATCTCAGGGGTATAATTCACCCCTCCACTTT.

This chain joins TRBV7-9 and TRBJ2-2; 9 bases are shared with TRBD2. Trimming at V came to 5 bases and at J to 3 bases, leaving 7 bases not matched to a gene. The CDR3 covers 16 residues. Germline-derived CDR1 and CDR2 are SEHNR and FQNEAQ (reference sequence). Here the CDR3 DNA reads TGTGCCAGCAGCGCCGGGACTAGCTTACACACCGGGGAGCTGTTTTTT. Translation gives CASSAGTSLHTGELFF. The whole variable domain, remainder taken from reference TRBV7-9 and TRBJ2-2, is DTGVSQNPRHKITKRGQNVTFRCDPISEHNRLYWYRQTLGQGPEFLTYFQNEAQLEKSRLLSDRFSAERPKGSFSTLEIQRTEQGDSAMYLCASSAGTSLHTGELFFGEGSRLTVL.

This clonotype was detected many times. The chain joins TRBV29-1 to TRBJ2-7; the match to TRBD1 covers 7 bases. The CDR3 contains 14 residues. Germline trimming cut 2 bases from V and 3 bases from J; bases unmatched to any gene: 7. Germline CDR1 SQVTM, CDR2 ANQGSEA. The chain's CDR3 is CSVEQRDRGYEQYF. CDR3 sequence (DNA): TGCAGCGTTGAACAACGGGACAGAGGCTACGAGCAGTACTTC.

The CDR3 sequence: CASSEGVRQGAKYEQYF. The CDR3 bases are TGTGCCAGCAGTGAAGGAGTTCGACAGGGGGCAAAGTACGAGCAGTACTTC. V usage is TRBV6-1 and J usage is TRBJ2-7; 10 bases are shared with TRBD1. This CDR3 has 17 residues. Germline lookup yields CDR1 MNHNS and CDR2 SASEGT. The junction had 10 bases not matched to a gene; V was cut back by 1 base and J by 4 bases.

DNA of the CDR3: TGTGCCTGGAACCGGGACAGTAATTCACCCCTCCACTTT. Protein sequence: CAWNRDSNSPLHF. This chain joins TRBV30 and TRBJ1-6, with 7 positions matching TRBD1. CDR3 length: 13 amino acids. V shed 4 bases, J shed 6 bases, and the junction held 3 bases outside the gene matches. CDR1 and CDR2 from the germline V gene are GTSNPN and SVGIG (reference sequence).

This clonotype appeared many times. V gene TRBV7-9 combines with J gene TRBJ2-5; D not certain. The CDR3 sequence is 13 residues long. In germline, CDR1 is SEHNR, CDR2 FQNEAQ (reference sequence). Trimming shortened V by 1 base and J by 4 bases, and 7 bases separated the two germline ends. The CDR3 coding sequence is TGTGCCAGCAGCTTAGATGGCCGAGAGACCCAGTACTTC. Its translation is CASSLDGRETQYF. Filled out from reference TRBV7-9 and TRBJ2-5, the complete variable domain reads DTGVSQNPRHKITKRGQNVTFRCDPISEHNRLYWYRQTLGQGPEFLTYFQNEAQLEKSRLLSDRFSAERPKGSFSTLEIQRTEQGDSAMYLCASSLDGRETQYFGPGTRLLVL.

The table lists this clonotype with many counts. The chain uses TRBV12-3 or TRBV12-4 and TRBJ2-2; D not certain. The length of the CDR3 is 11 residues. V was clipped by 3 bases and J by 11 bases, with 7 bases between them. CDR3 in amino acids: CASSFRAELFF. The CDR3 bases are TGTGCCAGCAGTTTTCGGGCCGAGCTGTTTTTT.

The J gene is TRBJ1-1, the V gene TRBV4-3; D possibly corresponds to TRBD1 (6 bases). Trimming shortened V by 1 base and J by 6 bases, and 6 bases separated the two germline ends. The CDR3 has 12 residues. Germline CDR1 LGHNA, CDR2 YSLEER. In DNA form, the CDR3 reads TGCGCCAGCAGCCAAGGACAGGCTGAAGCTTTCTTT. Translating it yields CASSQGQAEAFF.

At least ten counts were recorded for this clonotype. This chain links TRBV7-3 with TRBJ2-3; D gene ambiguous. Looked up from germline, CDR1 is SGHTA and CDR2 is FQGTGA. The ends were cut back, 4 bases at V and 5 bases at J, with 19 bases in the middle. CDR3 length: 16 residues. The DNA of the CDR3 is TGTGCCAGCAGCTCGTCGCCAAGCGAGACACTAGATACGCAGTATTTT. Translating gives CASSSSPSETLDTQYF.

This clonotype was seen only a few times. The CDR3 here is CGTDFSYNEQFF. Written as DNA, the CDR3 is TGTGGGACTGATTTCTCCTACAATGAGCAGTTCTTC. The genes are TRBV7-9 and TRBJ2-1; TRBD2 might be the D (5 bases). The CDR3 covers 12 residues. CDR1 is SEHNR, CDR2 FQNEAQ, per germline (reference sequence).

This clonotype showed up just a few times. The chain combines TRBV2 with TRBJ2-5; D is uncertain. The germline V gene encodes CDR1 SNHLY and CDR2 FYNNEI. V was shortened by 4 bases and J by 5 bases, with 11 bases between the two germline ends. The CDR3 spans 13 residues. CDR3 sequence reads: CASSVGGPETQYF. CDR3 DNA: TGTGCCAGCAGTGTGGGTGGTCCGGAGACCCAGTACTTC. The full variable domain, completed using reference TRBV2 and TRBJ2-5, is EPEVTQTPSHQVTQMGQEVILRCVPISNHLYFYWYRQILGQKVEFLVSFYNNEISEKSEIFDDQFSVERPDGSNFTLKIRSTKLEDSAMYFCASSVGGPETQYFGPGTRLLVL.

This clonotype has only a few counts. The chain links TRBV5-1 to TRBJ1-4; tentative D call: TRBD1 (5 bases). V shed 4 bases and J shed 4 bases, with 11 bases lying between them. The germline V gene has CDR1 SGHRS and CDR2 YFSETQ. There are 14 residues in the CDR3. The CDR3 DNA is TGCGCCAGCAGCCGGGACCGAGATAATGAAAAACTGTTTTTT. It yields the protein CASSRDRDNEKLFF. Using reference TRBV5-1 and TRBJ1-4 for the parts outside the CDR3, the full variable domain is KAGVTQTPRYLIKTRGQQVTLSCSPISGHRSVSWYQQTPGQGLQFLFEYFSETQRNKGNFPGRFSGRQFSNSRSEMNVSTLELGDSALYLCASSRDRDNEKLFFGSGTQLSVL.

This chain connects TRBV4-2 to TRBJ1-3; no clear D. Germline V gives CDR1 LGHNA, CDR2 YNFKEQ. This CDR3 contains 16 residues. Trimming took off 3 bases at V and 0 bases at J, with 12 bases between the two ends. CDR3 sequence reads: CASSHITVSSGNTIYF. In DNA form, the CDR3 reads TGTGCCAGCAGCCACATAACGGTCAGCTCTGGAAACACCATATATTTT.

The table lists this clonotype with many counts. The chain combines TRBV12-5 with TRBJ2-5; 8 nucleotides line up with TRBD1. The CDR3 spans 15 residues. V was pared by 4 bases and J by 2 bases, with 6 bases of the junction left unmatched. Germline V gives CDR1 LGHNT, CDR2 FRNRAP. In DNA, the CDR3 is TGTGCTAGTGGTTCCGGACAGGGACCACAAGAGACCCAGTACTTC. Translation gives CASGSGQGPQETQYF. Combining the CDR3 with reference TRBV12-5 and TRBJ2-5 gives the whole variable domain DARVTQTPRHKVTEMGQEVTMRCQPILGHNTVFWYRQTMMQGLELLAYFRNRAPLDDSGMPKDRFSAEMPDATLATLKIQPSEPRDSAVYFCASGSGQGPQETQYFGPGTRLLVL.

The rearrangement joins TRBV19 to TRBJ2-1; 9 nucleotides agree with TRBD2. The length of the CDR3 is 16 residues. The germline CDR1 and CDR2 sequences are LNHDA and SQIVND (reference sequence). Germline trimming cut 5 bases from V and 1 base from J; bases unmatched to any gene: 6. CDR3 coding DNA: TGTGCCAGTAGTTCCCCGCGGGGGGGATCCTACAATGAGCAGTTCTTC. This translates into CASSSPRGGSYNEQFF.

This clonotype was observed a handful of times. This chain uses TRBV20-1 with TRBJ2-4; TRBD1 matches at 7 bases. J was trimmed by 2 bases and V by 5 bases; bases with no gene match: 3. There are 13 residues in the CDR3. Germline V CDR1 and CDR2: DFQATT, SNEGSKA (reference sequence). CDR3 residues: CSAVQGSKNIQYF. The CDR3 nucleotides are TGCAGTGCTGTACAGGGGTCCAAAAACATTCAGTACTTC.

This clonotype has just a few counts. In nucleotides, the CDR3 is TGTGCCAGCAGCAAGAGGGAACCGGGTCCCCCCGGCCAGCCCCAGCATTTT. Encoded protein: CASSKREPGPPGQPQHF. The chain links TRBV21-1 to TRBJ1-5. TRBV21-1 is reported as a pseudogene. This CDR3 region has 17 residues.

This clonotype appeared a few times. The chain is built from TRBV7-6 and TRBJ1-2, with D perhaps matching TRBD1 (6 bases). Germline CDR1 SGHVS, CDR2 FNYEAQ. The ends were cut back, 6 bases at V and 8 bases at J, with 13 bases in the middle. This CDR3 is built from 12 residues. CDR3 sequence reads: CASSNRDLGYTF. DNA of the CDR3: TGTGCCAGCAGTAACAGGGATTTAGGCTACACCTTC.

This clonotype showed up just a few times. The DNA of the CDR3 is TGTGCCAGCAGCTTAGCCCCGACGAACACTGAAGCTTTCTTT. Translated, it gives CASSLAPTNTEAFF. This chain joins TRBV7-9 and TRBJ1-1; D ambiguous. Trimming shortened V by 0 bases and J by 1 base, and 6 bases separated the two germline ends. CDR3 size: 14 residues. The germline gives CDR1 SEHNR, CDR2 FQNEAQ (reference sequence).

The chain joins TRBV20-1 to TRBJ1-5; maybe TRBD1 (6 bases). CDR1 and CDR2 (germline): DFQATT, SNEGSKA (reference sequence). The V and J ends lost 3 bases and 6 bases respectively, with 18 bases between them. The CDR3 runs to 15 residues. The CDR3 loop is CSASNTGTFGQPQHF. CDR3 nucleotide sequence: TGCAGTGCTAGTAACACAGGGACATTTGGTCAGCCCCAGCATTTT.

This clonotype was found many times. The rearrangement uses TRBV29-1 and TRBJ2-7, with unresolved D. The V and J ends lost 0 bases and 0 bases respectively, with 9 bases between them. From germline, CDR1 is SQVTM and CDR2 ANQGSEA. CDR3 length equals 14 residues. In DNA, the CDR3 is TGCAGCGTTGAAGACCGATTGAGCTCCTACGAGCAGTACTTC. Its protein is CSVEDRLSSYEQYF.

V usage is TRBV12-3 or TRBV12-4 and J usage is TRBJ2-1, with D tentatively TRBD2 (6 bases). The CDR3 spans 14 residues. Trimming pared 5 bases from V and 0 bases from J, leaving 8 bases between. The DNA of the CDR3 is TGTGCCAGCAGTATCGGGGGCTCCTACAATGAGCAGTTCTTC. It is translated as CASSIGGSYNEQFF.

This clonotype was seen repeatedly, ten times or more. This chain links TRBV6-2 or TRBV6-3 with TRBJ1-1; TRBD1 agrees at 10 bases. The CDR3 has 15 residues. Germline V gives CDR1 MNHEY, CDR2 SVGEGT. With V trimmed by 6 bases and J by 5 bases, 9 bases remained unmatched. CDR3 region: CASRGRTGGKTEAFF. The DNA of the CDR3 is TGTGCCAGCAGGGGACGGACAGGGGGAAAGACTGAAGCTTTCTTT.

The chain carries TRBV27 and TRBJ2-1; D not resolved. Germline V gene data show CDR1 as MNHEY and CDR2 as SMNVEV (reference sequence). The CDR3 has 14 amino acids. V was trimmed by 5 bases and J by 9 bases, leaving 17 bases between them. CDR3 in amino acids: CASSLSPVWVEQFF. The CDR3 DNA reads TGTGCCAGCAGTCTCTCCCCGGTATGGGTTGAGCAGTTCTTC.

Ten or more counts support this clonotype. The rearrangement joins TRBV20-1 to TRBJ1-1; D unresolved. This CDR3 region has 13 residues. CDR1 is DFQATT and CDR2 is SNEGSKA in the germline V gene (reference sequence). V was clipped by 1 base and J by 4 bases, with 10 bases between them. The CDR3 nucleotides are TGCAGTGCTAGAGGCGGTGCGCGCACTGAAGCTTTCTTT. As protein: CSARGGARTEAFF.

This clonotype has a count of ten or more. CDR3 in amino acids: CASSLVDTAGSPLHF. CDR3 DNA sequence: TGTGCCAGCAGCTTAGTAGACACCGCGGGATCACCCCTCCACTTT. The chain couples TRBV7-2 to TRBJ1-6; no clear D gene. The CDR3 covers 15 residues. CDR1 and CDR2 from the germline V gene are SGHTA and FQGNSA. V was pared by 1 base and J by 10 bases, with 14 bases between.

This clonotype was seen at least ten times. The chain employs TRBV4-1 and TRBJ2-5; D gene uncertain. Looked up from germline, CDR1 is MGHRA and CDR2 is YSYEKL. V lost 6 bases and J lost 3, with 20 bases in between. CDR3 length equals 16 residues. CDR3 bases: TGCGCCAGCAGGAAAAGCACCACAGCCCAAAAAGAGACCCAGTACTTC. The encoded protein is CASRKSTTAQKETQYF.